These 2 T cell receptor beta chains were sequenced from one sample in a study of radiation and T cells in renal cell carcinoma. The protocol was immunoSEQ multiplex PCR, while the TCRdb copy is restricted to in-frame clones and leaves out a portion. Counted here are about 140,000 clones, around 78% occurring once; the ten biggest clones make up under 25%. The sample's time point: baseline pretreatment blood. Treatment meaning: 15 Gy SBRT to primary tumor, nephrectomy 4 weeks later. Specimen: blood, collected from a patient whose treatment included radiotherapy and nephrectomy. The receptors derive from a woman in her forties or fifties with renal cell carcinoma.

The CDR3 region is CASSDVWGVPYNEQFF. The CDR3, as DNA: TGTGCCAGCAGTGACGTTTGGGGGGTCCCCTACAATGAGCAGTTCTTC. The chain has TRBV6-4 and TRBJ2-1; TRBD2 is a possible D gene (6 bases). V was pared by 2 bases and J by 2 bases, with 13 bases between. CDR3 length: 16 amino acids. Germline V CDR1 and CDR2: MRHNA, SNTAGT.

CDR3 bases: TGTGCCAGTAGTCCGGGGACAGGGTCCTATGGCTACACCTTC. This gives the protein CASSPGTGSYGYTF. The chain carries TRBV19 and TRBJ1-2; the match to TRBD1 covers 9 bases. V lost 5 bases and J lost 4; bases outside the gene matches: 5. The germline V gene encodes CDR1 LNHDA and CDR2 SQIVND (reference sequence). CDR3 size: 14 residues.